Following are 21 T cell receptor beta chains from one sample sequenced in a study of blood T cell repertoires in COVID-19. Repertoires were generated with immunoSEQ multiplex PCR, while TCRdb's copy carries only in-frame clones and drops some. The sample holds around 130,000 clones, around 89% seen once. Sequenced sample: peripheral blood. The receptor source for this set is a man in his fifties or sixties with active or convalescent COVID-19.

The CDR3 region is CASSSWGQGNEKLFF. The CDR3 region has the DNA TGTGCCAGCAGCTCTTGGGGACAGGGAAATGAAAAACTGTTTTTT. V is TRBV7-9 and J is TRBJ1-4; 9 bases map to TRBD1. After removal of 4 bases from V and 5 bases from J, the junction contained 5 bases not matched to a gene. This CDR3 spans 15 amino acids. Per germline, CDR1 SEHNR and CDR2 FQNEAQ (reference sequence).

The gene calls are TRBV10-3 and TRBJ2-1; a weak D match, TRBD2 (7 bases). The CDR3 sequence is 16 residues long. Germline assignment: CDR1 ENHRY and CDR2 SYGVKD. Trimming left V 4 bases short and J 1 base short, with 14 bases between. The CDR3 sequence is CAISAGAGESYNEQFF. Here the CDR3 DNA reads TGTGCCATCAGTGCAGGGGCGGGGGAGTCCTACAATGAGCAGTTCTTC.

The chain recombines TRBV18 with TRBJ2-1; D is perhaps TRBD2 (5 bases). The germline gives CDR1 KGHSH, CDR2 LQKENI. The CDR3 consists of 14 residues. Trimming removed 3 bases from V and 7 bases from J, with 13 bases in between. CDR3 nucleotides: TGTGCCAGCTCACCCGGGATAGCGAGGAATGAGCAGTTCTTC. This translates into CASSPGIARNEQFF.

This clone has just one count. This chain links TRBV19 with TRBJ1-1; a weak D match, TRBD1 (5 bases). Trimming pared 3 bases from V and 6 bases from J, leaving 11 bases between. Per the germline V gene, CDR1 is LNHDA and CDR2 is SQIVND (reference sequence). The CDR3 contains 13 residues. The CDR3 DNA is TGTGCCAGTAGTATCACCCAGGGATCTGAAGCTTTCTTT. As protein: CASSITQGSEAFF. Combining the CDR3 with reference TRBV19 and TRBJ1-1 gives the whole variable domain DGGITQSPKYLFRKEGQNVTLSCEQNLNHDAMYWYRQDPGQGLRLIYYSQIVNDFQKGDIAEGYSVSREKKESFPLTVTSAQKNPTAFYLCASSITQGSEAFFGQGTRLTVV.

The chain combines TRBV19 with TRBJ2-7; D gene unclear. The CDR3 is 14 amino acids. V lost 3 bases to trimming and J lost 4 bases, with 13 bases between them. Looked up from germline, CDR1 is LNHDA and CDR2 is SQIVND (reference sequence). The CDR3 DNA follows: TGTGCCAGTAGTATGGATCTAGATGGGTACGAGCAGTACTTC. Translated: CASSMDLDGYEQYF. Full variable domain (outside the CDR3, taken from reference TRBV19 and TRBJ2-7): DGGITQSPKYLFRKEGQNVTLSCEQNLNHDAMYWYRQDPGQGLRLIYYSQIVNDFQKGDIAEGYSVSREKKESFPLTVTSAQKNPTAFYLCASSMDLDGYEQYFGPGTRLTVT.

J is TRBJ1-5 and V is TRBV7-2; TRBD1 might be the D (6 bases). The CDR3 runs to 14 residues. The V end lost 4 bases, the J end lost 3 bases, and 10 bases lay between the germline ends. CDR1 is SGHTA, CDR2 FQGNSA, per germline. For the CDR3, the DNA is TGTGCCAGCAGCTCGGACAGACTCAATCAGCCCCAGCATTTT. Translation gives CASSSDRLNQPQHF.

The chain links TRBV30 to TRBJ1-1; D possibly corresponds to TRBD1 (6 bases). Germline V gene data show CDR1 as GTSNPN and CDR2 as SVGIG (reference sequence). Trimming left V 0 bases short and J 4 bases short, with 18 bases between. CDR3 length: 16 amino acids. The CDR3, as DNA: TGTGCCTGGAGTGTACCTGCGACAGGTCGAGGCACTGAAGCTTTCTTT. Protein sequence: CAWSVPATGRGTEAFF.

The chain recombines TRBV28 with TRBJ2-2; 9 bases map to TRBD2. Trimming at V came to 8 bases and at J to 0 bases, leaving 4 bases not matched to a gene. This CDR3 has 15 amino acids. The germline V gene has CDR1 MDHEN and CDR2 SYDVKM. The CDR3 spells CASLTSGTNTGELFF. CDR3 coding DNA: TGTGCCAGCCTGACTAGCGGAACGAACACCGGGGAGCTGTTTTTT.

The CDR3 loop reads CASSYSNEKGGDTQYF. The CDR3 region has the DNA TGTGCCAGCAGTTACTCGAATGAGAAGGGAGGGGATACGCAGTATTTT. This chain uses TRBV6-5 with TRBJ2-3; 7 bases line up with TRBD2. After removal of 0 bases from V and 6 bases from J, the junction contained 9 bases not matched to a gene. The CDR3 has 16 amino acids. Germline assignment: CDR1 MNHEY and CDR2 SVGAGI.

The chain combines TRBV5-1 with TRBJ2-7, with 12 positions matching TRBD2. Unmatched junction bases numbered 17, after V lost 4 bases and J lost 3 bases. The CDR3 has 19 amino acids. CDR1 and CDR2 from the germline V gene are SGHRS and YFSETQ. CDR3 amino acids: CASSLRGASGRAGGYEQYF. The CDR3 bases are TGCGCCAGCAGCCTGAGGGGTGCTAGCGGGAGGGCGGGGGGCTACGAGCAGTACTTC. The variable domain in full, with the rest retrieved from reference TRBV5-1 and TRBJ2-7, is KAGVTQTPRYLIKTRGQQVTLSCSPISGHRSVSWYQQTPGQGLQFLFEYFSETQRNKGNFPGRFSGRQFSNSRSEMNVSTLELGDSALYLCASSLRGASGRAGGYEQYFGPGTRLTVT.

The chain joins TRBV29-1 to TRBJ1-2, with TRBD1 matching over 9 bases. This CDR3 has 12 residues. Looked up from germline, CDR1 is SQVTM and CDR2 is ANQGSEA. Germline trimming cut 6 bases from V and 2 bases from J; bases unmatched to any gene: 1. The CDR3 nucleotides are TGCAGCGTAGGGACAGGGAACTATGGCTACACCTTC. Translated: CSVGTGNYGYTF.

The CDR3 region is CASGLDRAAYSGNTIYF. Here the CDR3 DNA reads TGTGCTAGTGGTCTGGACAGGGCTGCCTACTCTGGAAACACCATATATTTT. The chain joins TRBV12-5 to TRBJ1-3; 8 nucleotides match TRBD1. CDR3 length: 17 residues. V shed 5 bases, J shed 0 bases, and the junction held 9 bases outside the gene matches. Germline assignment: CDR1 LGHNT and CDR2 FRNRAP. Complete variable domain (other parts from reference TRBV12-5 and TRBJ1-3): DARVTQTPRHKVTEMGQEVTMRCQPILGHNTVFWYRQTMMQGLELLAYFRNRAPLDDSGMPKDRFSAEMPDATLATLKIQPSEPRDSAVYFCASGLDRAAYSGNTIYFGEGSWLTVV.

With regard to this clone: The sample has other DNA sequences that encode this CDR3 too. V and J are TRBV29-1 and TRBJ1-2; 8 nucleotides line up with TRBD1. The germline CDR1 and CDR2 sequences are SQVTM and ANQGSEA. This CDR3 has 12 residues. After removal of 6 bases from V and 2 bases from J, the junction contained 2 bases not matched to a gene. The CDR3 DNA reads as TGCAGCGTAAGGACAGGGAACTATGGCTACACCTTC. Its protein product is CSVRTGNYGYTF.

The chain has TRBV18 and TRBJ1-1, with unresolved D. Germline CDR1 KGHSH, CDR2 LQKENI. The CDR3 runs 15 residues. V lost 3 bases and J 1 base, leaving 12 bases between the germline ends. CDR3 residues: CASSPPGDSNTEAFF. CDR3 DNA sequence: TGTGCCAGCTCACCCCCTGGTGACTCGAACACTGAAGCTTTCTTT. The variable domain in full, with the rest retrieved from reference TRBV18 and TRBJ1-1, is NAGVMQNPRHLVRRRGQEARLRCSPMKGHSHVYWYRQLPEEGLKFMVYLQKENIIDESGMPKERFSAEFPKEGPSILRIQQVVRGDSAAYFCASSPPGDSNTEAFFGQGTRLTVV.

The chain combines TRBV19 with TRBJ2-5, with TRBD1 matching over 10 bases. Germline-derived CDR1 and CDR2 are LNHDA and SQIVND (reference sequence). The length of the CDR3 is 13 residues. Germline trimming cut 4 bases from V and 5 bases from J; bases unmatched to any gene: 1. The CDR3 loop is CASSKDRGETQYF. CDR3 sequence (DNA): TGTGCCAGTAGTAAGGACAGGGGGGAGACCCAGTACTTC.

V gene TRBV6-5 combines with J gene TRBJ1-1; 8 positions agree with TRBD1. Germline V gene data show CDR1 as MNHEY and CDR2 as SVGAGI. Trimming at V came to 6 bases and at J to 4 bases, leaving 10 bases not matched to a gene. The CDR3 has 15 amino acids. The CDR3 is CASRARQGPPTEAFF. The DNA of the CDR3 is TGTGCCAGCAGAGCGAGACAGGGGCCCCCCACTGAAGCTTTCTTT.

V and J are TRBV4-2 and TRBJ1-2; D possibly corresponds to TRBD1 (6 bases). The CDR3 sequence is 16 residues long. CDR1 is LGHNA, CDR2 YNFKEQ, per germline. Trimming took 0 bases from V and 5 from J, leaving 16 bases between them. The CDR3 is CASSQDLRGAKYGYTF. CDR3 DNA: TGTGCCAGCAGCCAAGATCTTCGGGGGGCAAAGTATGGCTACACCTTC.

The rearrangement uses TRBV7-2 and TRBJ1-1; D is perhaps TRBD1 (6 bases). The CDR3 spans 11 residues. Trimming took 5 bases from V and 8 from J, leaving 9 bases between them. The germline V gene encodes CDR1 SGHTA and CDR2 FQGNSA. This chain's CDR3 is CASSIQGEAFF. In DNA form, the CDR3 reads TGTGCCAGCAGCATACAGGGAGAAGCTTTCTTT. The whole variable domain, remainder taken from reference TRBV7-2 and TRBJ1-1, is GAGVSQSPSNKVTEKGKDVELRCDPISGHTALYWYRQSLGQGLEFLIYFQGNSAPDKSGLPSDRFSAERTGGSVSTLTIQRTQQEDSAVYLCASSIQGEAFFGQGTRLTVV.

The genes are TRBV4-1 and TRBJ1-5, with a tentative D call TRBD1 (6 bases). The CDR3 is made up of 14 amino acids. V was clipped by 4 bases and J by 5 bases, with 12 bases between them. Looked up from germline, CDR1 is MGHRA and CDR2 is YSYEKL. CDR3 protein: CASSLTGLDQPQHF. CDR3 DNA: TGCGCCAGCAGCCTTACAGGGCTGGATCAGCCCCAGCATTTT.

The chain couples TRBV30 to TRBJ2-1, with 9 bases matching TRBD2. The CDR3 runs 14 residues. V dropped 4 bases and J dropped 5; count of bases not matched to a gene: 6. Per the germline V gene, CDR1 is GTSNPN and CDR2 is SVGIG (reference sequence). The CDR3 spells CAWIQRGEHNEQFF. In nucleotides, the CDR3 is TGTGCCTGGATTCAGCGGGGGGAACACAATGAGCAGTTCTTC.

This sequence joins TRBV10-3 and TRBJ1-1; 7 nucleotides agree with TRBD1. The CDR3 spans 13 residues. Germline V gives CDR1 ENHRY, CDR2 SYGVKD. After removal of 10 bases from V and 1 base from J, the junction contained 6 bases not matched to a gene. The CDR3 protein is CATLQGKNTEAFF. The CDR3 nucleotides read TGTGCCACTTTACAGGGGAAGAACACTGAAGCTTTCTTT.